This TCR beta chain emerged from a study of cytomegalovirus exposure and HLA in healthy donors. This CDR3 spans 16 amino acids. CDR1 and CDR2 from the germline V gene are SGHTA and FQGNSA. V shed 1 base, J shed 3 bases, and the junction held 6 bases outside the gene matches. Note on this clone: The antigen is not known.

PCR was performed using 60 Vbeta and 13 Jbeta primers. Profiled with immunoSEQ multiplex PCR; TCRdb holds only in-frame clones, not every one. The sample has around 200,000 clones, roughly 79% seen once. Study observations and caveats: What TCR beta sequences reportedly achieved was accurate prediction of HLA-A and HLA-B alleles in most subjects. Being indistinguishable, some V segments were excluded, TRBV6-2 and TRBV6-3 among them. One variant, a missense change in DCLRE1C, was linked in a later analysis to TCR beta V- and J-gene trimming.

The sequenced sample was PBMCs. This TCR derives from a young woman in good health and CMV-seronegative. The chain combines TRBV7-2 with TRBJ2-7; TRBD2 matches at 10 bases. CDR3 region: CASSLVAGLAVYEQYF. The CDR3 DNA follows: TGTGCCAGCAGCTTAGTAGCAGGACTAGCGGTCTACGAGCAGTACTTC.